This T cell receptor (beta chain) was identified in a study of CD8 T cells in Susac syndrome. Germline V gives CDR1 MGHRA, CDR2 YSYEKL. There are 17 residues in the CDR3. The junction had 7 bases not matched to a gene; V was cut back by 0 bases and J by 2 bases. RNA amounts of about 0.5 to 1 ug underwent reverse transcription with random hexamers. TCR beta CDR3 was amplified by immunoSEQ multiplex PCR. This amplification extended across 54 Vbeta and 13 Jbeta segments. TCRdb passed the immunoSEQ multiplex PCR reads through MiXCR, listing each CDR3 protein once. The data show 100,000 to 150,000 distinct CDR3 sequences, with more than 90% seen just once and 0.087% held by the top ten. Healthy donors formed controls matched for age and sex.

This receptor was taken from a human donor in good health. J is TRBJ2-4 and V is TRBV4-1; 7 nucleotides agree with TRBD2. Sequencing used CD4+ T cells from PBMCs. The CDR3 DNA is TGCGCCAGCAGCCAAGATTCGCGGGAGAGAACCAAAAACATTCAGTACTTC. It translates to CASSQDSRERTKNIQYF.